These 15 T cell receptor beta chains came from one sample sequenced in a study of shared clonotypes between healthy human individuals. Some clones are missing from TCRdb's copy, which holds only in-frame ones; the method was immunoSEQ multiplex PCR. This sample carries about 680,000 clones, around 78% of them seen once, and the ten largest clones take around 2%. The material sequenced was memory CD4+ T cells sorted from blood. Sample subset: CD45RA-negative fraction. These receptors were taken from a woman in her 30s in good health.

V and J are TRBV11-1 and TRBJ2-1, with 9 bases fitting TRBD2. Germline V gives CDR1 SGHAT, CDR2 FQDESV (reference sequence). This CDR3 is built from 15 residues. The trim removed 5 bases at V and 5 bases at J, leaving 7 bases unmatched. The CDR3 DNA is TGTGCCAGCAGCCAAGGGGCTAGCGGGAACAATGAGCAGTTCTTC. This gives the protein CASSQGASGNNEQFF.

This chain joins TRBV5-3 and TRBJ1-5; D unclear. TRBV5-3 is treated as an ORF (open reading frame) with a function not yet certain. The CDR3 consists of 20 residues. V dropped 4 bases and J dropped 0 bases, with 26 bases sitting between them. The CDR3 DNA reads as TGTGCCAGAAGCCCCGGGGTTATATGGGCCCCCCGCTATAGCAATCAGCCCCAGCATTTT. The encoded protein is CARSPGVIWAPRYSNQPQHF.

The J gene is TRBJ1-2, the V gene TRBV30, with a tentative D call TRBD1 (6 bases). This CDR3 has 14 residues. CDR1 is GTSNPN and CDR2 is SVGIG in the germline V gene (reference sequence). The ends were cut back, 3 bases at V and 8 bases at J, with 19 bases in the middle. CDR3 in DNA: TGTGCCTGGAGCGCTTTCCTACAGGGTTGGGGCTACACCTTC. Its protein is CAWSAFLQGWGYTF.

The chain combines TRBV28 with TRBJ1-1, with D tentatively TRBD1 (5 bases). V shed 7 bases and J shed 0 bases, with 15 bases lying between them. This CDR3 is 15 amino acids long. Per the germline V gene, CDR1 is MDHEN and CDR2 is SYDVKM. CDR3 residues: CASTGPRLLNTEAFF. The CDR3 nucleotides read TGTGCCAGCACAGGGCCCCGACTTCTGAACACTGAAGCTTTCTTT.

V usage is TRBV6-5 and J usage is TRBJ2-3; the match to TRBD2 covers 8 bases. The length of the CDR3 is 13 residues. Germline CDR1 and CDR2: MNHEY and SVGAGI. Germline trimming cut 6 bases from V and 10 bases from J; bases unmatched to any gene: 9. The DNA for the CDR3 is TGTGCCAGCAGACGCATGCGGGGGGAGGCGCAGTATTTT. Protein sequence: CASRRMRGEAQYF.

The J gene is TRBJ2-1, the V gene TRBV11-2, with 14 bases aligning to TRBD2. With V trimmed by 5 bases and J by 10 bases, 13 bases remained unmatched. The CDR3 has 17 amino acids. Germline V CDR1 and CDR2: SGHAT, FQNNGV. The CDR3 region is CASSRTQTGLAGGEQFF. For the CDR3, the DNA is TGTGCCAGCAGCCGCACGCAAACCGGACTAGCGGGAGGAGAGCAGTTCTTC.

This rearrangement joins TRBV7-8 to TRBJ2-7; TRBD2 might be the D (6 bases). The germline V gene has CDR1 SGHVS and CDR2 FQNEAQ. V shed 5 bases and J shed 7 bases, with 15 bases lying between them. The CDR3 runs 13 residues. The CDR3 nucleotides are TGTGCCAGCAGCCAACAGGTGGAGGGGGAGCAGTACTTC. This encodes CASSQQVEGEQYF.

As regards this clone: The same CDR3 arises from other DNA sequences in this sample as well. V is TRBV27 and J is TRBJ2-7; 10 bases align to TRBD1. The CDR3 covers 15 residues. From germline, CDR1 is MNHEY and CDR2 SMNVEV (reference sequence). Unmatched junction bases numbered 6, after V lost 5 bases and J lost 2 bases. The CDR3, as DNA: TGTGCCAGCAGTCGTACCGGGACAGGGGCCTACGAGCAGTACTTC. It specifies CASSRTGTGAYEQYF.

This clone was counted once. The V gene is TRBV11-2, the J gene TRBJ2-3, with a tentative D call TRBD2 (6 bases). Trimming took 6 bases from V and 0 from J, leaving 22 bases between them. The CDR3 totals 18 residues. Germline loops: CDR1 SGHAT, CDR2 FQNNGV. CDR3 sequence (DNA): TGTGCCAGCAGTTTGAGGATCCAGCGGGCGGAGAGCACAGATACGCAGTATTTT. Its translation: CASSLRIQRAESTDTQYF.

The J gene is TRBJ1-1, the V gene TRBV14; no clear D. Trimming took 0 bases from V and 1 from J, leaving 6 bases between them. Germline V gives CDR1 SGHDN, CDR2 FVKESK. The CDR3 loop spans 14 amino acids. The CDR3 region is CASSQDASNTEAFF. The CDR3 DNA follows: TGTGCCAGCAGCCAAGATGCCTCGAACACTGAAGCTTTCTTT. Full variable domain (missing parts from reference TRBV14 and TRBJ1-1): EAGVTQFPSHSVIEKGQTVTLRCDPISGHDNLYWYRRVMGKEIKFLLHFVKESKQDESGMPNNRFLAERTGGTYSTLKVQPAELEDSGVYFCASSQDASNTEAFFGQGTRLTVV.

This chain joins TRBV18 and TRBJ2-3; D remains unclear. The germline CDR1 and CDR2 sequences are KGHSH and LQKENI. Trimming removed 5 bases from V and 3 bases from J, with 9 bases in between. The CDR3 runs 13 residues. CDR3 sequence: CASSAQWTDTQYF. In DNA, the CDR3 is TGTGCCAGCTCAGCACAATGGACAGATACGCAGTATTTT.

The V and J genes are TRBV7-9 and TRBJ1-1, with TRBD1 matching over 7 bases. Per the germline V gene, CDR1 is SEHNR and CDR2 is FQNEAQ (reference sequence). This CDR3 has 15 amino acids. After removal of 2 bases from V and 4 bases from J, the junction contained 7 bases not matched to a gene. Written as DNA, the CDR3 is TGTGCCAGCAGCTTAAATCAGGGGGGAGCCACTGAAGCTTTCTTT. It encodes CASSLNQGGATEAFF.

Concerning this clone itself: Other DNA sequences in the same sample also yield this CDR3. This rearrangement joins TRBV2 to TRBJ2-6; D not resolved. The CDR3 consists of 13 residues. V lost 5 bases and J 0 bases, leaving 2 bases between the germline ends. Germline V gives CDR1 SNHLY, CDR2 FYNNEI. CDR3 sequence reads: CASSPSGANVLTF. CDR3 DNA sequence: TGTGCCAGCAGTCCCTCTGGGGCCAACGTCCTGACTTTC.

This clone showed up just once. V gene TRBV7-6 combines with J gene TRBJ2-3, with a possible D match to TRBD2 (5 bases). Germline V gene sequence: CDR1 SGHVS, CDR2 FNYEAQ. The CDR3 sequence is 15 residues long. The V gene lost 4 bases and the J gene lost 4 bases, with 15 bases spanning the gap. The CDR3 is CASSSSGLRSDTQYF. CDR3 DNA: TGTGCCAGCAGCTCTAGTGGACTTCGTTCAGATACGCAGTATTTT.

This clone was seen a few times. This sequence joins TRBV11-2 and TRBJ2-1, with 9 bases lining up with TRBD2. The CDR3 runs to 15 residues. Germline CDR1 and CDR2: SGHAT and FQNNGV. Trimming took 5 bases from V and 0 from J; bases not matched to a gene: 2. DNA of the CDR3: TGTGCCAGCAGCCCGGGACTAGCCTCCTACAATGAGCAGTTCTTC. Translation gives CASSPGLASYNEQFF.